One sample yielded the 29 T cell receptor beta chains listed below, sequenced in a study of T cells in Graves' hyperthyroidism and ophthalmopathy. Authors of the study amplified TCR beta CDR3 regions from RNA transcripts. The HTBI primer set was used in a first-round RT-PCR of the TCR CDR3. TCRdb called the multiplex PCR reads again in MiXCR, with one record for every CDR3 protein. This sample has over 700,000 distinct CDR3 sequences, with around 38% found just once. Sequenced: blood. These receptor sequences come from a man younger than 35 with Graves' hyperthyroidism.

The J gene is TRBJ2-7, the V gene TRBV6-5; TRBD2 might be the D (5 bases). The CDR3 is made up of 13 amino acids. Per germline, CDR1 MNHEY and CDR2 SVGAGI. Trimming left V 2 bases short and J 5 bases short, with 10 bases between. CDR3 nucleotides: TGTGCCAGCAGTTACAGGATCGGGGACGAGCAGTACTTC. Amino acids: CASSYRIGDEQYF.

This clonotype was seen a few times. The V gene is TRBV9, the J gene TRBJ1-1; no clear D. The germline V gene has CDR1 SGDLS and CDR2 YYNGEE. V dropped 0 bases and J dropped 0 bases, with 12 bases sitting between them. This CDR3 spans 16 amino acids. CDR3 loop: CASSVGADGVNTEAFF. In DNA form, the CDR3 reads TGTGCCAGCAGCGTAGGGGCCGACGGGGTGAACACTGAAGCTTTCTTT.

CDR3 loop: CASSSSGGNEQFF. CDR3 in DNA: TGTGCCAGCAGCTCCTCCGGGGGCAATGAGCAGTTCTTC. The J gene is TRBJ2-1, the V gene TRBV7-9, with TRBD2 as a possible D gene (6 bases). The V gene lost 4 bases and the J gene lost 6 bases, with 10 bases spanning the gap. CDR1 is SEHNR and CDR2 is FQNEAQ in the germline V gene (reference sequence). The CDR3 contains 13 residues.

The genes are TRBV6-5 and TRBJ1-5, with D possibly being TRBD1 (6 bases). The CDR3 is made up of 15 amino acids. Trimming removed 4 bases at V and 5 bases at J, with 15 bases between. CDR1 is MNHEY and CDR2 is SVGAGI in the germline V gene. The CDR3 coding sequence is TGTGCCAGCAGTTTAACAGGGTTTGGAGATCAGCCCCAGCATTTT. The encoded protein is CASSLTGFGDQPQHF.

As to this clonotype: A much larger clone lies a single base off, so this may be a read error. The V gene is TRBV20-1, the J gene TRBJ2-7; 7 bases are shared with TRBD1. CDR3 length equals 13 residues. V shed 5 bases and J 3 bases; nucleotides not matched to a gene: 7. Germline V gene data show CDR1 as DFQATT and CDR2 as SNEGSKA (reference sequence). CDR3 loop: CSAGGQTYYEQYF. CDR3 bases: TGCAGTGCTGGGGGACAGACATACTACGAGCAGTACTTC.

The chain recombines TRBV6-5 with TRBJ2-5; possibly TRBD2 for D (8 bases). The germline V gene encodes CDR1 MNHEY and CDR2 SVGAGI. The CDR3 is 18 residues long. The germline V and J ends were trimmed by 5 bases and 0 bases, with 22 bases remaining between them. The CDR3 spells CASSEGRQGGGYQETQYF. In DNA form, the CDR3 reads TGTGCCAGCAGTGAAGGAAGACAGGGCGGGGGGTACCAAGAGACCCAGTACTTC.

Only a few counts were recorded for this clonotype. The CDR3 DNA reads as TGTGCCAGCAGTGACACCGGACAGGGCGGTAGGGAAACTAATGAAAAACTGTTTTTT. It specifies CASSDTGQGGRETNEKLFF. The gene calls are TRBV6-5 and TRBJ1-4, with 8 bases fitting TRBD1. Unmatched junction bases numbered 15, after V lost 5 bases and J lost 1 base. The germline V gene encodes CDR1 MNHEY and CDR2 SVGAGI. The CDR3 consists of 19 residues.

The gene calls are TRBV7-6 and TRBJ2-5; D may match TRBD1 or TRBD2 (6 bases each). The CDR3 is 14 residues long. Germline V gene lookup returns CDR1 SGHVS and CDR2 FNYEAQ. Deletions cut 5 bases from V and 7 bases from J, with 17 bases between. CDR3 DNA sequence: TGTGCCAGCAGCACAACGGGGGCCCGCTCGACCCAGTACTTC. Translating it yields CASSTTGARSTQYF.

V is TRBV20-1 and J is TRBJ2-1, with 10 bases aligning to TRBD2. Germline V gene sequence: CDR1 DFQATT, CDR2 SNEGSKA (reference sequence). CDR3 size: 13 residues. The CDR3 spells CSVTSGARNEQFF. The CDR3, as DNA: TGCAGCGTTACTAGCGGGGCACGCAATGAGCAGTTCTTC.

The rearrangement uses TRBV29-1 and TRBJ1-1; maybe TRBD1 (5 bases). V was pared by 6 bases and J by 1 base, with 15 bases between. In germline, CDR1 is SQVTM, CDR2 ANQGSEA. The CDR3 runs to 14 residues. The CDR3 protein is CSVDQGGGNTEAFF. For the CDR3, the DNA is TGCAGCGTAGATCAGGGCGGCGGGAACACTGAAGCTTTCTTT.

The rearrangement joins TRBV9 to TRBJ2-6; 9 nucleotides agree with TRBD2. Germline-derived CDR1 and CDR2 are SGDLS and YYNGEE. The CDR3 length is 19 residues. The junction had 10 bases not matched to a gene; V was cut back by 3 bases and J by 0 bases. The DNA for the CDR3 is TGTGCCAGCAGCGCTTCCATAGCGGGGGCCATCTCTGGGGCCAACGTCCTGACTTTC. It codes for CASSASIAGAISGANVLTF.

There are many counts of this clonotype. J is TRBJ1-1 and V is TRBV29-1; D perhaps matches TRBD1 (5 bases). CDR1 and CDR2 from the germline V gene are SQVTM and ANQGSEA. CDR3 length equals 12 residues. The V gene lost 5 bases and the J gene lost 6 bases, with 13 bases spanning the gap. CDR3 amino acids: CSVHGAHAEAFF. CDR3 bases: TGCAGCGTTCACGGGGCACACGCTGAAGCTTTCTTT. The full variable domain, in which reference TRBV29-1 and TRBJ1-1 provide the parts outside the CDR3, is SAVISQKPSRDICQRGTSLTIQCQVDSQVTMMFWYRQQPGQSLTLIATANQGSEATYESGFVIDKFPISRPNLTFSTLTVSNMSPEDSSIYLCSVHGAHAEAFFGQGTRLTVV.

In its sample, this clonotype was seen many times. In DNA form, the CDR3 reads TGTGCCAGCAGCCTAGAATTGGAGGACACCTATGGCTACACCTTC. This translates into CASSLELEDTYGYTF. J is TRBJ1-2 and V is TRBV7-9; a weak D match, TRBD1 (5 bases). This CDR3 has 15 amino acids. Germline lookup yields CDR1 SEHNR and CDR2 FQNEAQ (reference sequence). Trimming took off 5 bases at V and 4 bases at J, with 17 bases between the two ends.

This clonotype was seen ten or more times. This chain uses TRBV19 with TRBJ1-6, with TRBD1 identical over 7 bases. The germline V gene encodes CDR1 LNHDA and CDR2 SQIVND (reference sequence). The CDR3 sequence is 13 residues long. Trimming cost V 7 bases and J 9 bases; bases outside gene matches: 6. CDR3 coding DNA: TGTGCCAGTACACAGGGGCGAGCTTCACCCCTCCACTTT. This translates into CASTQGRASPLHF.

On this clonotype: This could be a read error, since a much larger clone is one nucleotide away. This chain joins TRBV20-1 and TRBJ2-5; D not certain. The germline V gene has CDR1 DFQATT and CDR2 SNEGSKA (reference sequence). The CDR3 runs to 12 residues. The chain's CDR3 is CSVADREGTQYF. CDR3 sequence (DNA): TGCAGCGTTGCTGATAGGGAAGGGACCCAGTACTTC.

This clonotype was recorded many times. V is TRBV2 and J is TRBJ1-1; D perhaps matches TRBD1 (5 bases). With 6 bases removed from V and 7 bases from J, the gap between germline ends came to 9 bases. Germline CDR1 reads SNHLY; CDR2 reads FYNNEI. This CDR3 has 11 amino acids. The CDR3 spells CASRRDLEAFF. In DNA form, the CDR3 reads TGTGCCAGCAGGAGGGACCTTGAAGCTTTCTTT.

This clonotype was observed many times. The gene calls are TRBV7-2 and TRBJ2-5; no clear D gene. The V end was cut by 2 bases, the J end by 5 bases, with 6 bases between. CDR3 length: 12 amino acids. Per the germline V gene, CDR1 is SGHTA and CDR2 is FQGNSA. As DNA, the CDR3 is TGTGCCAGCAGCTTAACGTACGAGACCCAGTACTTC. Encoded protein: CASSLTYETQYF.

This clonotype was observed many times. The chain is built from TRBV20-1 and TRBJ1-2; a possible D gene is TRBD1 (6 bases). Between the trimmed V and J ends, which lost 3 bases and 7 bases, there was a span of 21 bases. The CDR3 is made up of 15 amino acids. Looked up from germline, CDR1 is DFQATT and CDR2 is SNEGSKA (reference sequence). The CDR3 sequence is CSARDRARTLAGYTF. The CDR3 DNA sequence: TGCAGTGCTAGGGACAGAGCCCGTACCCTAGCTGGCTACACCTTC.

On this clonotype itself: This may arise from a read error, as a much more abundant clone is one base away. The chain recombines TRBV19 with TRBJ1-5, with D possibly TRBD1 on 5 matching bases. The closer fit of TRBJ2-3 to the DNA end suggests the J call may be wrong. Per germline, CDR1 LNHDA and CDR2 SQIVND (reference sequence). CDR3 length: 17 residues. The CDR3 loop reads CASTQAFATFSNQPQYF. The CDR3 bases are TGTGCCAGTACACAGGCCTTTGCCACTTTCAGCAATCAGCCCCAGTATTTT.

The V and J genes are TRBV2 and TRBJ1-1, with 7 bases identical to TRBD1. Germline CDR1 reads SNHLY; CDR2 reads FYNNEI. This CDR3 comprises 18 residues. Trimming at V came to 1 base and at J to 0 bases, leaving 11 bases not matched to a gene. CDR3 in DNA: TGTGCCAGCAGTGAAGTTGGACAGGTGCCCCCTATGAACACTGAAGCTTTCTTT. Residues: CASSEVGQVPPMNTEAFF.

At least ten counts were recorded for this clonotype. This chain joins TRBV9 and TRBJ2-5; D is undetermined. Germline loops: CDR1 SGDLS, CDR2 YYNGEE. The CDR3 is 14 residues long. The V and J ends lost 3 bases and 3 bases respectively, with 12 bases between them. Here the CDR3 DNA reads TGTGCCAGCAGCGCTTTGTACAGCAAAGAGACCCAGTACTTC. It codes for CASSALYSKETQYF.

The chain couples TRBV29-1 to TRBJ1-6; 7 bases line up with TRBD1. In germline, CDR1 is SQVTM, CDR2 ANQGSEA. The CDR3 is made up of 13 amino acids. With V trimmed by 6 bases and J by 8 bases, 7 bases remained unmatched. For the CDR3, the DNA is TGCAGCGTGAGACAGGGACCAGATTCACCCCTCCACTTT. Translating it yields CSVRQGPDSPLHF.

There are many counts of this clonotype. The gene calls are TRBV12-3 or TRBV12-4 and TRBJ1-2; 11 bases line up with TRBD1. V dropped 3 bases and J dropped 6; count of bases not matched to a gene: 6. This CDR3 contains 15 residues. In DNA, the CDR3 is TGTGCCAGCAGTTTCGGGACAGGGGGAGTGGATGGCTACACCTTC. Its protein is CASSFGTGGVDGYTF.

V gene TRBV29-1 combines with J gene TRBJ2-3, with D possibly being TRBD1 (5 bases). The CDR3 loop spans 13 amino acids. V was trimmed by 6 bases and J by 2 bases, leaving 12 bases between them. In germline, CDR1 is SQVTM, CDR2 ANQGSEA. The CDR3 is CSVTDSVTDTQYF. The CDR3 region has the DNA TGCAGCGTCACCGACAGTGTCACAGATACGCAGTATTTT.

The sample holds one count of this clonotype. The CDR3 DNA reads TGTGCCATCAGTACGGGGGCCTACGAGCAGTTCTTC. Residues: CAISTGAYEQFF. V usage is TRBV10-3 and J usage is TRBJ2-7, with D perhaps TRBD1 or TRBD2 (6 bases each). The end of the DNA aligns better with TRBJ2-1, so the J call may be wrong. The CDR3 extends over 12 amino acids. Germline V CDR1 and CDR2: ENHRY, SYGVKD.

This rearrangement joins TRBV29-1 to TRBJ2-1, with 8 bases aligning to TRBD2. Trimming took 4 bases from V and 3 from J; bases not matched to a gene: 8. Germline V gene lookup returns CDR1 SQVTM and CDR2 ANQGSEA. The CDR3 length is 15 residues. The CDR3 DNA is TGCAGCGTTGGGGCGGCTAGCGGGCTCTACAATGAGCAGTTCTTC. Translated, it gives CSVGAASGLYNEQFF.

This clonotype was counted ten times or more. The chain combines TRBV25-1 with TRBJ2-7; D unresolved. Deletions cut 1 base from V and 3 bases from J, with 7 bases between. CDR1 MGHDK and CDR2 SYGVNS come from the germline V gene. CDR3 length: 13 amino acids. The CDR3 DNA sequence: TGTGCCAGCAGTGAATCCGGATTCTACGAGCAGTACTTC. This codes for CASSESGFYEQYF.

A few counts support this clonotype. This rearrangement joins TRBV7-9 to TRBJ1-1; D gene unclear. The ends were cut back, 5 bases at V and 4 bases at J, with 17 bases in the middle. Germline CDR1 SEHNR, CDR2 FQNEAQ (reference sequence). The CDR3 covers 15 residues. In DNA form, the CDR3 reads TGTGCCAGCAGCCTTTTCGGCAAAGGGCTCACTGAAGCTTTCTTT. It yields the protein CASSLFGKGLTEAFF. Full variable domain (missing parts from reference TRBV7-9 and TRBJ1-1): DTGVSQNPRHKITKRGQNVTFRCDPISEHNRLYWYRQTLGQGPEFLTYFQNEAQLEKSRLLSDRFSAERPKGSFSTLEIQRTEQGDSAMYLCASSLFGKGLTEAFFGQGTRLTVV.

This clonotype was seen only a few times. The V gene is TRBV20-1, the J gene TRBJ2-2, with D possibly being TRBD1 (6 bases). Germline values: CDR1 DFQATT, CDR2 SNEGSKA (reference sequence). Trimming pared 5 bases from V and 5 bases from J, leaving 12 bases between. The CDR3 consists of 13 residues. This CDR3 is CSAWDTGTGELFF. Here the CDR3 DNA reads TGCAGTGCTTGGGACACCGGGACCGGGGAGCTGTTTTTT.